The sequence of this T cell receptor (beta chain) was determined in a study of cytomegalovirus exposure and HLA in healthy donors. Comments on this clone: The antigen is undetermined.

The method was immunoSEQ multiplex PCR; TCRdb's version includes in-frame clones alone and lacks a portion of them. The sample shows about 220,000 clones, approximately 80% of them seen only once. Overall study results and limits: The study listed 150 to 200 cytomegalovirus-associated TCR beta chains.

Germline CDR1 is SGHNT and CDR2 is YENEEA. Trimming at V came to 5 bases and at J to 2 bases, leaving 10 bases not matched to a gene. The CDR3 spans 16 residues. The material sequenced was PBMCs. This sequence originates from a woman aged 25 to 39 in good health and CMV-seropositive. The V call is TRBV11-3, the J call TRBJ2-7; the match to TRBD2 covers 9 bases. The CDR3 sequence is CASSTGALAGTYEQYF. The CDR3, as DNA: TGTGCCAGCAGCACAGGTGCCCTAGCGGGAACCTACGAGCAGTACTTC.